This T cell receptor (beta chain) originates from a study of cytomegalovirus exposure and HLA in healthy donors. This CDR3 is 16 amino acids long. V was cut by 0 bases and J by 5 bases, with 17 bases left in between. In germline, CDR1 is SGHNT, CDR2 YYREEE (reference sequence). The study ran its PCR with 60 Vbeta and 13 Jbeta primers. Profiling relied on immunoSEQ multiplex PCR, and the TCRdb table lists in-frame clones only, not all of them. Altogether 40,000 or so clones are present, roughly 80% being singletons, with the ten largest covering approximately 1.5%. The clonotype comes from a man aged 25-45 years in good health and CMV-seronegative. Sequenced: PBMCs. The V call is TRBV5-4, the J call TRBJ2-5, with D perhaps TRBD2 (6 bases). CDR3 region: CASSLAGFRGSETQYF. DNA of the CDR3: TGTGCCAGCAGCTTGGCTGGTTTTCGGGGGAGCGAGACCCAGTACTTC.